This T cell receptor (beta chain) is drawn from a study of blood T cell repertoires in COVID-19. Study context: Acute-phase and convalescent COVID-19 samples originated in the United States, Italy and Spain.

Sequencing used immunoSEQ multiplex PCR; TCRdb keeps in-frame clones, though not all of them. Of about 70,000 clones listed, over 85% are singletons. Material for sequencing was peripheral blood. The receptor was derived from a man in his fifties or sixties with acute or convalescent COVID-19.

The CDR3 region is CASSFLGLGELFF. Here the CDR3 DNA reads TGTGCCAGCAGTTTCCTAGGTTTAGGGGAGCTGTTTTTT. This chain uses TRBV12-3 or TRBV12-4 with TRBJ2-2; D is unresolved. CDR3 length: 13 residues. V was trimmed by 3 bases and J by 8 bases, leaving 10 bases between them.